This is a list of T cell receptor beta chains from one sample in a study of blood T cell repertoires in COVID-19. Assay used: immunoSEQ multiplex PCR; TCRdb lists only in-frame clones, some missing. The sample lists some 140,000 clones; roughly 80% were seen once. The sample taken for sequencing was peripheral blood. These receptors originate from a woman aged 55 to 70 with acute or convalescent COVID-19. Both conserved end residues are part of each CDR3. The order of the fields is CDR3 DNA, CDR3 protein, clone size, D gene, V gene, J gene. D genes are given only for firm matches. Some rows have no size entry. The others give once, few or many, or a class for an expanded clone.

DNA: TGTGCCAGCAGCTTAGGAGGGGGGACAGCCTCATACAATGAGCAGTTCTTC; CDR3: CASSLGGGTASYNEQFF; size: NA; D: NA; V: TRBV11-2; J: TRBJ2-1
DNA: TGTGCCGCAGGGTATAGCAATCAGCCCCAGCATTTT; CDR3: CAAGYSNQPQHF; size: NA; D: NA; V: TRBV3-1/TRBV3-2; J: TRBJ1-5
DNA: TGCAGCGTCCCGTTCGGTGGACAGGCCAACTCTGGGGCCAACGTCCTGACTTTC; CDR3: CSVPFGGQANSGANVLTF; size: NA; D: TRBD1; V: TRBV29-1; J: TRBJ2-6
DNA: TGTGCCAGCAGTTTGACGGACAGGGGGAACTATGGCTACACCTTC; CDR3: CASSLTDRGNYGYTF; size: NA; D: TRBD1; V: TRBV28; J: TRBJ1-2
DNA: TGTGCCAGCAGCCCCCGGACAGTAAACTATGGCTACACCTTC; CDR3: CASSPRTVNYGYTF; size: NA; D: NA; V: TRBV7-9; J: TRBJ1-2
DNA: TGTGCCAGCAGTTTGGGGGGGACAGGGTTTAACATTCAGTACTTC; CDR3: CASSLGGTGFNIQYF; size: once; D: TRBD1; V: TRBV28; J: TRBJ2-4
DNA: TGTGCCAGCAGCTTATCGCAGGGGCAAGAAAAACTGTTTTTT; CDR3: CASSLSQGQEKLFF; size: few; D: NA; V: TRBV7-9; J: TRBJ1-4
DNA: TGCGCCAGCAGCCGGGGGACCGGGACCTCCTTCTATGGCTACACCTTC; CDR3: CASSRGTGTSFYGYTF; size: NA; D: NA; V: TRBV5-1; J: TRBJ1-2
DNA: TGTGCCAGCAGTTACGAGGCAGGGAGGAGCTACACCTTC; CDR3: CASSYEAGRSYTF; size: NA; D: NA; V: TRBV6-5; J: TRBJ1-2
DNA: TGTGCCAGCAGGGACAGGGTTAGTAATCAGCCCCAGCATTTT; CDR3: CASRDRVSNQPQHF; size: NA; D: TRBD1; V: TRBV2; J: TRBJ1-5
DNA: TGTGCCAGCACCACTCCTCAAGGGGGGGTCACTGAAGCTTTCTTT; CDR3: CASTTPQGGVTEAFF; size: NA; D: NA; V: TRBV6-5; J: TRBJ1-1
DNA: TGTGCCAGCAGTTCAGGGGGCGGTAATAATGAAAAACTGTTTTTT; CDR3: CASSSGGGNNEKLFF; size: NA; D: TRBD1; V: TRBV28; J: TRBJ1-4